This T cell receptor (beta chain) was captured by sequencing in a study of CD8 T cells in Susac syndrome. General study findings and limits: CD4+ T cell repertoires in Susac syndrome lacked clonal expansion.

Deletions cut 6 bases from V and 9 bases from J, with 12 bases between. The CDR3 totals 12 residues. Germline lookup yields CDR1 MDHEN and CDR2 SYDVKM. About this clonotype itself: Its antigen is currently unknown.

The RNA input was 0.5 to 1 ug, and it was reverse transcribed with random hexamers. An immunoSEQ multiplex PCR amplified TCR beta CDR3 over 54 Vbeta and 13 Jbeta. TCRdb ran MiXCR on the immunoSEQ multiplex PCR reads and lists one entry per CDR3 protein. The sample consists of some 200,000 distinct CDR3 sequences, over 75% of them appearing once. Sequencing of TCR beta was performed on blood CD8+ and CD4+ T cells. TEMRA cells were FACS-enriched, while CD8+ and CD4+ T cells were negatively isolated. Sequenced sample: CD4+ T cells from PBMCs. The clonotype was recovered from a human donor with Susac syndrome. The chain employs TRBV28 and TRBJ1-5; D is possibly TRBD1 (5 bases). DNA for the CDR3: TGTGCCAGCAGAGTCCAGGGAAGGCCCCAGCATTTT. This sequence encodes CASRVQGRPQHF.